This T cell receptor beta chain was identified during a study of shared clonotypes between healthy human individuals. Turning to the study itself: The plates for each donor numbered three CD4 naive, three CD4 memory, two CD8 naive and one CD8 memory. Study-wide findings and caveats: Several donors showed sharing of around 5% of naive CD4 clonotypes.

V was pared by 5 bases and J by 2 bases, with 13 bases between. The CDR3 runs to 14 residues. Germline loops: CDR1 MNHEY, CDR2 SVGAGI. Caucasian adults living in Nashville, Tennessee, provided all samples. The test was conducted at deep level. Produced via immunoSEQ multiplex PCR; TCRdb's table is partial and in-frame only. The sample lists about 690,000 clones, 90% occurring once. To note about this clone: Its antigen remains unidentified.

Sequenced sample: memory CD8+ T cells from PBMCs. The subset here: CD45RO+ cells pooled with CCR7-negative TemRA cells. The J gene is TRBJ2-7, the V gene TRBV6-5; perhaps TRBD1 as D (7 bases). The TCR originated in a man aged 18 to 30 in good health. Some clones in this sample may be carry-over from other donors' samples. CDR3 sequence: CASSGGTEAYEQYF. As DNA, the CDR3 is TGTGCCAGCAGTGGGGGGACAGAAGCCTACGAGCAGTACTTC.